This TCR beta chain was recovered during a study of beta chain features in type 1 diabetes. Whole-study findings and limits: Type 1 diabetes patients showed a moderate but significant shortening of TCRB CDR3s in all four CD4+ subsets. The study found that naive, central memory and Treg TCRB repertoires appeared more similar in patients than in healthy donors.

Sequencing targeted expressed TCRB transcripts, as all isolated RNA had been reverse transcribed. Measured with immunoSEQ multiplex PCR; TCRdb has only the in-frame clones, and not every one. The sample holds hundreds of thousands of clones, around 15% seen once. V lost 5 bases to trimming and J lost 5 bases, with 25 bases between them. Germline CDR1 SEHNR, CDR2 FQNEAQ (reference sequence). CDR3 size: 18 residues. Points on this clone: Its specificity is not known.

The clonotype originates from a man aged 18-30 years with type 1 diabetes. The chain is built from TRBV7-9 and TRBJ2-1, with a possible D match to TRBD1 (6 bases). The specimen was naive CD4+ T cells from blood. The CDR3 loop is CASSHLTGIPVRDNEQFF. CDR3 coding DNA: TGTGCCAGCAGCCACCTTACAGGGATTCCCGTTCGGGACAATGAGCAGTTCTTC.